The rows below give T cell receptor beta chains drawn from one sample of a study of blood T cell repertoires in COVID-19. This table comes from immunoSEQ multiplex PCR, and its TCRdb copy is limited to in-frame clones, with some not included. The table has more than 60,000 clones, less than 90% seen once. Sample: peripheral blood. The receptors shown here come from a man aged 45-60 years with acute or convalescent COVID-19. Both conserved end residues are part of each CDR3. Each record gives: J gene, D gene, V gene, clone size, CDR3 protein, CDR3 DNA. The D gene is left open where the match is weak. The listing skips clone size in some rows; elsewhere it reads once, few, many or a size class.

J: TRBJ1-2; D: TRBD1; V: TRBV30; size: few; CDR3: CAWSYIQGANYGYTF; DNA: TGTGCCTGGAGTTACATCCAGGGGGCAAACTATGGCTACACCTTC
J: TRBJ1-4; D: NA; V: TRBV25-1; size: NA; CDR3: CASSPGLGEKLFF; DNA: TGTGCCAGCAGCCCAGGGTTAGGTGAAAAACTGTTTTTT
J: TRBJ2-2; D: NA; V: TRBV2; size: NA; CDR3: CASSDRENTGELFF; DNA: TGTGCCAGCAGTGACAGGGAGAACACCGGGGAGCTGTTTTTT
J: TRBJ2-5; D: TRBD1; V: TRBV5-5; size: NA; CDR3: CASSFRQGIQETQYF; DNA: TGTGCCAGCAGCTTCCGACAGGGAATCCAAGAGACCCAGTACTTC
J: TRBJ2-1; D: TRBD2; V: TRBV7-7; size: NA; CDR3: CASSLRGGGDEQFF; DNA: TGTGCCAGCAGCTTGCGGGGGGGAGGGGATGAGCAGTTCTTC
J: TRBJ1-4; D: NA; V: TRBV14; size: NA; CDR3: CASSQDIVNEKLFF; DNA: TGTGCCAGCAGCCAAGATATCGTCAATGAAAAACTGTTTTTT
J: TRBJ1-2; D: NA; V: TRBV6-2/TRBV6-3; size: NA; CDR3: CASSLRQDRYTF; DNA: TGTGCCAGCAGCCTAAGACAGGACCGCTACACCTTC
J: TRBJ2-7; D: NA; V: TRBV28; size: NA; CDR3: CASSQTSLGGYEQYF; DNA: TGTGCCAGCAGCCAGACTAGTTTGGGTGGGTACGAGCAGTACTTC
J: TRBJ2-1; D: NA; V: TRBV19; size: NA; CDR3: CASQRVLGDEQFF; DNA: TGTGCCAGCCAGAGGGTTCTAGGCGATGAGCAGTTCTTC
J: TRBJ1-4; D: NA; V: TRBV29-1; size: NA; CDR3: CSVTGTTTNEKLFF; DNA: TGCAGCGTCACCGGGACAACAACTAATGAAAAACTGTTTTTT
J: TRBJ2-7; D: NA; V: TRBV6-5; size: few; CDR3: CASRAPTSYEQYF; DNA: TGTGCCAGCAGGGCCCCAACCTCCTACGAGCAGTACTTC
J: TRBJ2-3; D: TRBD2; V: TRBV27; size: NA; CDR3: CASRPGGLSDTQYF; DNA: TGTGCCAGCAGGCCGGGGGGGCTGTCGGATACGCAGTATTTT
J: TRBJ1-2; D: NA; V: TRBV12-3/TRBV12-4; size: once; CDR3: CASSLGAHGYTF; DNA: TGTGCCAGCAGTTTAGGGGCCCATGGCTACACCTTC
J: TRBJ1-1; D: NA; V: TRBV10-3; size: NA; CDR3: CATLSTEAFF; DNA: TGTGCCACTCTCTCCACTGAAGCTTTCTTT
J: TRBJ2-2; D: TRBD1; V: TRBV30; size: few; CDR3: CAWRYPGQGVTGELFF; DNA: TGTGCCTGGAGATACCCGGGACAGGGTGTGACCGGGGAGCTGTTTTTT
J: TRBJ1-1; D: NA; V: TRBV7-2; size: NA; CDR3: CASSLRGNTEAFF; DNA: TGTGCCAGCAGCTTACGAGGGAACACTGAAGCTTTCTTT
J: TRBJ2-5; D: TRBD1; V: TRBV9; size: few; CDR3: CASSVDRGQETQYF; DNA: TGTGCCAGCAGCGTAGACAGGGGACAAGAGACCCAGTACTTC
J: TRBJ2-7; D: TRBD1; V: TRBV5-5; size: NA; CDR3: CASSWGGTGGYEQYF; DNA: TGTGCCAGCAGCTGGGGCGGGACAGGGGGTTACGAGCAGTACTTC
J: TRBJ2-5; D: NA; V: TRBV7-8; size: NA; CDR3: CASSSRARTGDGQYF; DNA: TGTGCCAGCAGCTCCCGGGCCCGAACGGGGGATGGCCAGTACTTC
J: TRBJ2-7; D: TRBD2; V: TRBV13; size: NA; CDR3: CASSPRTSGTSYEQYF; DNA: TGTGCCAGCAGCCCTCGCACTAGCGGGACCTCCTACGAGCAGTACTTC
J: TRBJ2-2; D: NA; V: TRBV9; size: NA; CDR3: CASSHSGGGELFF; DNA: TGTGCCAGCTCCCATAGCGGAGGCGGGGAGCTGTTTTTT
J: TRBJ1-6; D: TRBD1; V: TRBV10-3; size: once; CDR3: CAISTTGTVGSPLHF; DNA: TGTGCCATCAGCACCACCGGGACAGTCGGTTCACCCCTCCACTTT
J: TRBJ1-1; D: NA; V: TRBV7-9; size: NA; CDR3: CASREGRGTNTEAFF; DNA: TGTGCCAGCCGGGAGGGTAGAGGGACGAACACTGAAGCTTTCTTT
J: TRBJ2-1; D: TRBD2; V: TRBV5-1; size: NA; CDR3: CASSSSGSPYNEQFF; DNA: TGCGCCAGCAGCTCAAGCGGGAGTCCCTACAATGAGCAGTTCTTC
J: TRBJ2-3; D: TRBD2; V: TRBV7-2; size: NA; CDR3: CASSLMVGGVVTQYF; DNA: TGTGCCAGCAGCTTAATGGTCGGGGGGGTTGTCACGCAGTATTTT
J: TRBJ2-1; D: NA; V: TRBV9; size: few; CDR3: CASSEGGNEQFF; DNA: TGTGCCAGCAGCGAGGGGGGGAATGAGCAGTTCTTC
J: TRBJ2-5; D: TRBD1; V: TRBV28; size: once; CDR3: CASSLGGQGGETQYF; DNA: TGTGCCAGCAGTTTAGGGGGACAGGGGGGAGAGACCCAGTACTTC
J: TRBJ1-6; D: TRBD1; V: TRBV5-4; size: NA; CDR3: CASSSGTGARDSPLHF; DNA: TGTGCCAGCAGCTCCGGGACAGGGGCTAGGGATTCACCCCTCCACTTT
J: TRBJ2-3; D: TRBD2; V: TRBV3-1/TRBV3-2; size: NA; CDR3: CASSQALAGSTDTQYF; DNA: TGTGCCAGCAGCCAGGCACTAGCGGGGAGCACAGATACGCAGTATTTT
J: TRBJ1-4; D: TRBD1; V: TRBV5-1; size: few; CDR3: CASSLSGQAQGEKLFF; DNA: TGCGCCAGCAGCTTGTCTGGACAGGCCCAGGGTGAAAAACTGTTTTTT
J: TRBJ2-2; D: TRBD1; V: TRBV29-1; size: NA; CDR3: CSVTDPGQEVTGELFF; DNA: TGCAGCGTTACCGATCCGGGACAGGAGGTCACCGGGGAGCTGTTTTTT
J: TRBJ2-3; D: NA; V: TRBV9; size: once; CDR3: CASTFGVVTDTQYF; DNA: TGTGCCAGCACCTTCGGGGTAGTCACAGATACGCAGTATTTT
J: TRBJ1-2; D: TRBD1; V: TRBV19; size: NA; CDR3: CASSTGQGSVGYGYTF; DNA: TGTGCCAGTAGTACGGGACAGGGATCTGTAGGCTATGGCTACACCTTC
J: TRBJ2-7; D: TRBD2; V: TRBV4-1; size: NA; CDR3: CASSANSGGSDEQYF; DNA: TGCGCCAGCAGCGCAAATTCGGGGGGGTCGGACGAGCAGTACTTC
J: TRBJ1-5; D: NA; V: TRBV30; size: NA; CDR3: CAWSAHTNQPQHF; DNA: TGTGCCTGGAGTGCTCACACGAATCAGCCCCAGCATTTT
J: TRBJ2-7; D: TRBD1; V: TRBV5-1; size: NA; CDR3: CASSLRGGQGTGEQYF; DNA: TGCGCCAGCAGCTTAAGGGGAGGACAGGGGACGGGGGAGCAGTACTTC
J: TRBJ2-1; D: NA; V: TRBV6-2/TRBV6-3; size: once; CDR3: CASSATFTANNEQFF; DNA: TGTGCCAGCAGTGCTACTTTCACCGCCAACAATGAGCAGTTCTTC
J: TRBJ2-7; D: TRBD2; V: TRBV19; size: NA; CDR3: CASSKRTSASYEQYF; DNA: TGTGCCAGTAGTAAAAGGACTAGCGCGTCCTACGAGCAGTACTTC
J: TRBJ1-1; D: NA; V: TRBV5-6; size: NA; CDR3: CASSLGVWGHGEAFF; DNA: TGTGCCAGCAGCTTGGGGGTGTGGGGGCACGGTGAAGCTTTCTTT